The text below deals with one TCR beta chain. The antigen is not known. The sample is drawn from a study of OX40 agonist ivuxolimab in advanced cancers. Study background: In three patients, partial responses were observed, one with hepatocellular carcinoma and two with cutaneous melanoma. Findings of the study overall: CD8+ T cells were the subset that, on average, had more expanded clones than CD4+.

V lost 0 bases and J lost 3; bases outside the gene matches: 2. Germline V CDR1 and CDR2: SGHTA, FQGNSA. There are 15 residues in the CDR3. The method was immunoSEQ multiplex PCR; TCRdb's version includes in-frame clones alone and lacks a portion of them. Of 35,000 or so clones in the sample, more than 70% are singletons; the top ten hold around 9%. This sequence originates from an adult with an advanced solid tumor such as melanoma, head and neck, liver or kidney cancer. The chain carries TRBV7-2 and TRBJ2-3; TRBD2 agrees at 8 bases. The starting material was CD4+ or CD8+ T cells sorted from blood, obtained in a trial of the OX40 agonist ivuxolimab. The CDR3 protein is CASSLAGTRTDTQYF. For the CDR3, the DNA is TGTGCCAGCAGCTTAGCAGGGACTAGAACAGATACGCAGTATTTT.